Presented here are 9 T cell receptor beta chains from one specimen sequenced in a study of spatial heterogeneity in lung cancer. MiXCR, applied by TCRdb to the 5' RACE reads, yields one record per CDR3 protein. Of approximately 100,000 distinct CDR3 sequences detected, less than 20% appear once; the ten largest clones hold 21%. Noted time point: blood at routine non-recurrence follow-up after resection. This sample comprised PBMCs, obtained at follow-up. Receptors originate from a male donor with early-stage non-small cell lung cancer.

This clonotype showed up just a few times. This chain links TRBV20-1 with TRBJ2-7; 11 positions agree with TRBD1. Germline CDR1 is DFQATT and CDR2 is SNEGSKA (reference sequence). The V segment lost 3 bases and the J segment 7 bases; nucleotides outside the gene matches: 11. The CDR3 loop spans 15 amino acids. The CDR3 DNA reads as TGCAGTGCTAGGCCCTTAGGACAGGGGGCGAGGGAGCAGTACTTC. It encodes CSARPLGQGAREQYF.

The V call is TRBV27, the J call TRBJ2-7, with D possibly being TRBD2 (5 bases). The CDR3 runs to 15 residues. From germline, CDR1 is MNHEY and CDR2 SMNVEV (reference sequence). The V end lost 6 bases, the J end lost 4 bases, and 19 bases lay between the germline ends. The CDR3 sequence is CASSRGSSGNYEQYF. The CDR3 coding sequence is TGTGCCAGCAGCCGCGGCTCCAGCGGCAATTACGAGCAGTACTTC.

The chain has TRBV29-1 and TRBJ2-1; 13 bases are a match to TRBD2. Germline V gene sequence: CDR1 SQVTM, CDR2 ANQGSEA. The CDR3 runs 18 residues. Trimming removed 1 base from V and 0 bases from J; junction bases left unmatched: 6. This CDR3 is CSVEGGLAGVGSYNEQFF. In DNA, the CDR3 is TGCAGCGTTGAAGGCGGACTAGCGGGAGTAGGCTCCTACAATGAGCAGTTCTTC.

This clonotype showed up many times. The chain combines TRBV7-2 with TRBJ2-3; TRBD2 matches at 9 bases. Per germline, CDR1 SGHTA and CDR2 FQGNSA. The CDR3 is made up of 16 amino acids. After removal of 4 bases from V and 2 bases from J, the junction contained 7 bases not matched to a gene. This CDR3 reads CASSSQGTSTTDTQYF. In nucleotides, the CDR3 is TGTGCCAGCAGCTCGCAGGGGACTAGCACCACAGATACGCAGTATTTT.

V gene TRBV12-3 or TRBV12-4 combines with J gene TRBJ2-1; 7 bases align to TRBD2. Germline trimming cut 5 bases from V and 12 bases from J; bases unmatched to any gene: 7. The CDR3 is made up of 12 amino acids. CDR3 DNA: TGTGCCAGCAGTATGCGGGAGAACGCGCAGTTCTTC. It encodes CASSMRENAQFF.

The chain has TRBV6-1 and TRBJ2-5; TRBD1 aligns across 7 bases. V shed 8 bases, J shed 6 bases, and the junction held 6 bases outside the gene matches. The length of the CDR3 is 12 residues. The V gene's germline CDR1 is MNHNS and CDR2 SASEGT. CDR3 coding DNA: TGTGCCAGCCGAGAGACAGGGCAGACCCAGTACTTC. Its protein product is CASRETGQTQYF.

Here the CDR3 DNA reads TGTGCCAGCAGTTTAAGCGGAAACTATGGCTACACCTTC. Translated, it gives CASSLSGNYGYTF. This sequence joins TRBV12-3 or TRBV12-4 and TRBJ1-2; D remains unclear. Trimming stripped 2 bases from V and 2 bases from J, with 6 bases between. CDR3 length: 13 residues.

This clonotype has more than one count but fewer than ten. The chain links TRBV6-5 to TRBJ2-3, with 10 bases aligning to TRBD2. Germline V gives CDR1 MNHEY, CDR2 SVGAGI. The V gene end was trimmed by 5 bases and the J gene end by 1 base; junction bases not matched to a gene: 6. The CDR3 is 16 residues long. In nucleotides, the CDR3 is TGTGCCAGCAGTCTCACCCTAGCGGGGGGCACAGATACGCAGTATTTT. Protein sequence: CASSLTLAGGTDTQYF.

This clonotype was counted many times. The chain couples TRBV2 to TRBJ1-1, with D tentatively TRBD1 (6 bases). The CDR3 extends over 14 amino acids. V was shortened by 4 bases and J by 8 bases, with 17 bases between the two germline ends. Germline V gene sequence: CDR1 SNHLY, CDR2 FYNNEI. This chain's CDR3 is CASSAEAGDKEAFF. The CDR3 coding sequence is TGTGCCAGCAGTGCCGAGGCAGGGGATAAGGAAGCTTTCTTT.